The TCR beta chain described here comes from a study of CD8 T cells in ankylosing spondylitis. General study points: Ankylosing spondylitis blood appeared to carry a characteristic TCR beta motif of roughly 8 highly homologous variants.

Each CDR3 protein is one row after TCRdb ran MiXCR on the 5' RACE reads. The table has roughly 700,000 distinct CDR3 sequences, under 20% seen once. CDR1 is DFQATT and CDR2 is SNEGSKA in the germline V gene (reference sequence). The CDR3 covers 15 residues. The ends were cut back, 6 bases at V and 4 bases at J, with 16 bases in the middle. As for this clonotype: Its specificity is unknown.

This TCR came from a male donor with ankylosing spondylitis. V usage is TRBV20-1 and J usage is TRBJ1-6; D is perhaps TRBD1 (6 bases). The specimen sequenced was blood, either unsorted or a sorted T cell fraction (not recorded which). The CDR3 here is CSAWSRDKYNSPLHF. Here the CDR3 DNA reads TGCAGTGCCTGGAGCCGGGACAAGTATAATTCACCCCTCCACTTT.